This T cell receptor (beta chain) was found in a study of cytomegalovirus exposure and HLA in healthy donors. This CDR3 has 13 amino acids. Between the trimmed V and J ends, which lost 7 bases and 3 bases, there was a span of 15 bases. CDR1 is SQVTM, CDR2 ANQGSEA, per germline. Clones were read by immunoSEQ multiplex PCR, and TCRdb kept only the in-frame ones, dropping some. In the table there are some 100,000 clones, about 84% of which are singletons. This receptor was identified in a man younger than 35 in good health and CMV-seronegative. This sequence joins TRBV29-1 and TRBJ1-2, with D tentatively TRBD1 (6 bases). The specimen sequenced was PBMCs. Here the CDR3 reads CSGLGTSDYGYTF. The CDR3 nucleotides read TGCAGCGGCCTTGGGACATCGGACTATGGCTACACCTTC.